This T cell receptor (beta chain) is from a study of blood T cell repertoires in COVID-19. The germline CDR1 and CDR2 sequences are SGHRS and YFSETQ. V lost 0 bases and J 1 base, leaving 8 bases between the germline ends. CDR3 size: 14 residues. Generated by immunoSEQ multiplex PCR, the TCRdb table keeps only in-frame clones and is missing some. The repertoire holds around 170,000 clones, roughly 77% seen once, with approximately 6.2% in the top ten. This TCR was recovered from a man in his 70s with active or convalescent COVID-19. The V gene is TRBV5-1, the J gene TRBJ2-7; no clear D. The source material was peripheral blood. Written as DNA, the CDR3 is TGCGCCAGCAGCTTGGCTTCCAGGTCCTACGAGCAGTACTTC. This sequence encodes CASSLASRSYEQYF.